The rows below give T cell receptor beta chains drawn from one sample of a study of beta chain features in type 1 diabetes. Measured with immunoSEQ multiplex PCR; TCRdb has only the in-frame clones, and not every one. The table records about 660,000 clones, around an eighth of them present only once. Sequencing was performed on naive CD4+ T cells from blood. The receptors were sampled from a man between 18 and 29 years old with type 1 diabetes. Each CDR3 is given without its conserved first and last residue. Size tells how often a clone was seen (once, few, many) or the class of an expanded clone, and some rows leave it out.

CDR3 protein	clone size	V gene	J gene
ASSRGTGETFGETQY	.	TRBV4-1	TRBJ2-5
ASSSDNEQF	.	TRBV5-4	TRBJ2-1
ASSLGIATGELF	few	TRBV7-3	TRBJ2-2
AWSKGVHYEQY	few	TRBV30	TRBJ2-7
ASSVLSTRHNEQF	few	TRBV9	TRBJ2-1
ASSGVPTLGSGANVLT	.	TRBV25-1	TRBJ2-6
ASSLAIRTEAF	.	TRBV7-2	TRBJ1-1
ASRPSELPSGGYT	few	TRBV4-2	TRBJ1-2
ASSYSFASSYEQY	.	TRBV6-5	TRBJ2-7
AWSLGPQY	.	TRBV30	TRBJ2-5
ASNDRRYSNQPQH	few	TRBV19	TRBJ1-5
ASQRILNTEAF	.	TRBV6-5	TRBJ1-1
ASSLAPGQAQSPLH	few	TRBV7-2	TRBJ1-6
ASRPGGSERDGYT	.	TRBV5-4	TRBJ1-2
ASPPRSPNTDTQY	.	TRBV28	TRBJ2-3
ASRGQGNQPQH	.	TRBV28	TRBJ1-5
ASLPGQNTGELF	few	TRBV28	TRBJ2-2
ASSARKANYGYT	.	TRBV9	TRBJ1-2
AWSVLGSTQY	.	TRBV30	TRBJ2-3
AISRTGGDSNQPQH	.	TRBV10-3	TRBJ1-5
AWSSGANEKLF	.	TRBV30	TRBJ1-4
ASSLARHPNGKLF	.	TRBV7-2	TRBJ1-4
ASRRTSGGPQETQY	few	TRBV7-9	TRBJ2-5
AWTGTSGNTIY	.	TRBV30	TRBJ1-3
ASSPAPSTGELF	.	TRBV7-3	TRBJ2-2
ASSTGTGSNQPQH	.	TRBV7-2	TRBJ1-5
ASSERGTSYEQY	few	TRBV25-1	TRBJ2-7
ASSRQGIQPQH	few	TRBV18	TRBJ1-5
ASSLPDRVHTEAF	.	TRBV6-5	TRBJ1-1
AFLAGAFSYNEQF	.	TRBV30	TRBJ2-1
ASSLGRRPYGYT	.	TRBV7-2	TRBJ1-2
ASSQQGVGNNSPLH	.	TRBV2	TRBJ1-6
SARLGFEAF	.	TRBV20-1	TRBJ1-1
SVVGQTTAFYNEQF	.	TRBV29-1	TRBJ2-1
ASRTSGSADTQY	.	TRBV11-2	TRBJ2-3
ASSDHQNYGYT	.	TRBV25-1	TRBJ1-2
ASSQEGGFNGYT	few	TRBV4-3	TRBJ1-2